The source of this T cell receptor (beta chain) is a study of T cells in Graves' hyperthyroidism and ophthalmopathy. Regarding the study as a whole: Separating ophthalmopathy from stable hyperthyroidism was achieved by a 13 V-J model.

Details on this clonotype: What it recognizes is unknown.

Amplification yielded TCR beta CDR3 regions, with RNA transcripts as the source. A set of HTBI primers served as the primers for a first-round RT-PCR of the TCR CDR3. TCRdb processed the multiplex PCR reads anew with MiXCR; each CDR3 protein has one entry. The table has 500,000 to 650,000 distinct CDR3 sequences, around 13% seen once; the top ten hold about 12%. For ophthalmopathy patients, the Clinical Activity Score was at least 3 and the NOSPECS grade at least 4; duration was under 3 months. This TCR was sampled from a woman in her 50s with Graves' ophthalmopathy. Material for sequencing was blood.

CDR3 nucleotides: TGCAGTGCTAGAGAAGGTAGCGGGGGCCTTTTTGAGCAGTTCTTC. Its protein product is CSAREGSGGLFEQFF. The chain employs TRBV20-1 and TRBJ2-1; 9 bases line up with TRBD2. The CDR3 spans 15 residues. Germline V CDR1 and CDR2: DFQATT, SNEGSKA (reference sequence). The V segment lost 0 bases and the J segment 9 bases; nucleotides outside the gene matches: 9.